A single T cell receptor (beta chain) is shown here with its context. Only a few counts were recorded for this clonotype. Its recognized antigen is unknown. No much larger clone is present one base from it, and per-base qualities are unavailable. Deletion took 5 bases off V and 5 bases off J, with a span of 15 bases between the germline ends. As encoded in the germline V gene (reference sequence), CDR1 is LNHDA while CDR2 is SQIVND. The CDR3 covers 14 residues, taking in both the cysteine and the phenylalanine. Just CDR3 DNA is preserved here, 42 bases in frame from base 1. These data are taken from a study of blood T cells in healthy people across ages (dated by TCRdb to between 2014 and 2017). Describing the broader study: Template switching captured roughly one uniquely barcoded TCR beta cDNA molecule per two T cells in model experiments. To avoid experimental bias, donors of different ages were randomly spread across the sequencing lanes. To track age-related changes in TCR beta repertoire diversity, the study relied on deep sequencing normalized with unique cDNA molecular identifiers. Two additional independent replicas of 1 million unique cDNA reads from the same blood draw were analyzed for two donors (one aged 18 to 29 and one aged 80 or older). Donors were grouped into four age groups: young (average roughly 17 years), middle-aged (approximately 41), aged (about 60) and long-lived (around 80). Results the study describes overall, beyond this receptor: Because donor CMV infection status was unknown, age-related changes in expanded clonotypes were potentially confounded. Estimates of total diversity based on one million sequenced T cells were considered lower bounds and underestimates. Because profiling used bulk unsorted PBMCs, naive and antigen-experienced compartments could not be compared conclusively. Observed TCR beta diversity per million T cells fell roughly linearly with age, and a significant reduction was already apparent by age about 43. Observed TCR beta diversity correlated strongly with the percentage of naive T cells measured by flow cytometry. Compared with the aged group, the long-lived group had more naive CD4+ T cells, fewer expanded clones and increased TCR diversity, a pattern suggesting age selection.

Donors were 39 systemically healthy Caucasian individuals from Russia aged roughly 6 to 90 years. Approximately 10 milliliters of peripheral blood were collected from each donor into EDTA-treated Vacutainer tubes. Ficoll-Paque density-gradient centrifugation was used to isolate PBMCs, with at least 6 million per sample. Total RNA, at least 6 micrograms per sample, was extracted from PBMCs with Trizol reagent. For every donor, flow cytometry on a PBMC aliquot measured the percentage of naive CD45RAhigh/CD27high T cells. Library preparation used 5' RACE. These reads were obtained on an Illumina HiSeq 2500. The second PCR ran for roughly 6 to 11 cycles and used a J-beta primer mix along with a sample-barcoded 5' primer. Each TCR beta cDNA molecule received a unique molecular identifier from a template-switch 5' adaptor carrying 12 random nucleotides. Each sample yielded at least 2.5 million CDR3-containing paired-end reads. First-strand cDNA synthesis was performed from all RNA using the Mint cDNA synthesis kit, with priming by a TRBC-specific oligonucleotide. Following uracil-DNA glycosylase treatment, a first 18-cycle PCR with universal primers M1SS and BC2_uni_R was performed on all cDNA. In the original analysis: Normalization of each sample was performed by random selection of 1 million high-quality reads, each carrying a distinct molecular identifier. Instead of being binned into consensus sequences, reads with shared molecular identifiers were discarded. MiTCR, set to a Q25 quality threshold and the strictest error-elimination algorithm, was used for CDR3 identification, clonotype clustering and error correction. A nonparametric unseen species model using Euler transformation provided a lower-bound estimate of total TCR beta diversity. In TCRdb, the public reads were trimmed at Q25 with fastp and aligned with MiXCR, with productive beta chains retained. Each record represents a unique CDR3 protein, reported with the most common genes and DNA among its rows. What appears here as the V and J calls and clone size reflects TCRdb's work, not the paper's. The sample contains 780,000 or so distinct CDR3 sequences, around 50% of them found a single time. The ten biggest clones cover 20% to 30% of the sample.

Material: blood. The sequence was obtained from a man aged 35 to 55 in good health. The sequence links TRBV19 to TRBJ2-5, with the D call perhaps TRBD1 or TRBD2, as 5 bases match in each case. The DNA sequence is TGTGCCAGTAGTGACGGGGCTCTCTGGGAGACCCAGTACTTC. It specifies CASSDGALWETQYF.